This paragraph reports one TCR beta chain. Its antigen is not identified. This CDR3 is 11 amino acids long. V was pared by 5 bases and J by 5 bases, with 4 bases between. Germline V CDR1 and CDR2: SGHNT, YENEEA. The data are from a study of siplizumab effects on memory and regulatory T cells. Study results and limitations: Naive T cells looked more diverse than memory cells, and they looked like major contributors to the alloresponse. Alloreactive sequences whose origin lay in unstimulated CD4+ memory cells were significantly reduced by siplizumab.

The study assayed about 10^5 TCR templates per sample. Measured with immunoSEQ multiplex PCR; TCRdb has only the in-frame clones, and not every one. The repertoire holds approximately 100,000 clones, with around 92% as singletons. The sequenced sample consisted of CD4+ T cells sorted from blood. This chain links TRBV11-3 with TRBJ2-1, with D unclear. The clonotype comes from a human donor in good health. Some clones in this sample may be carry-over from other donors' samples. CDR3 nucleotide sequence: TGTGCCAGCAGCACCGACAATGAGCAGTTCTTC. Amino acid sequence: CASSTDNEQFF.